This T cell receptor beta chain was observed in a study of blood T cell repertoires in COVID-19. The CDR3 has 16 residues. The ends lost 7 bases at V and 5 bases at J; junction bases unmatched: 13. CDR1 is SGHVS and CDR2 is FQNEAQ in the germline V gene. TCRdb's copy holds only in-frame clones and misses some; the assay was immunoSEQ multiplex PCR. The sample comprises about 63,000 clones, around nine tenths of which are singletons, and approximately 20% rests with the top ten. V is TRBV7-8 and J is TRBJ1-1; 10 nucleotides line up with TRBD1. The source of this sequence is an elderly woman with acute or convalescent COVID-19. What was sequenced was peripheral blood. The CDR3 DNA reads TGTGCCAGCACCATCGGACAGGGGGGGTTTGTAACTGAAGCTTTCTTT. Translating gives CASTIGQGGFVTEAFF.